This TCR beta chain was retrieved from a study of cytomegalovirus exposure and HLA in healthy donors (dated by TCRdb to 2016 to 2017). Regarding the complete study: An earlier analysis of roughly 630 of the donors reported approximately 300 Gb of sequence data and around 110 million unique TCR beta sequences from around 200 million T cells. A later analysis re-examined previously published TCR beta repertoires from about 670 donors and added high-resolution HLA genotyping to investigate patterns of TCR occurrence. Both class I and class II loci were covered by HLA typing, at four-digit resolution. Every repertoire in the discovery cohort had been generated on one and the same sequencing platform. A later genetic analysis took genome-wide SNP genotypes for about 65% of the 666 donors and used that subset as a discovery cohort. Roughly five DR-DQ haplotypes were handled as single units for association and clustering, since linkage in the cohort was strong. The study was designed to test whether signatures of past pathogen exposure could be identified by cataloging public T cell receptors. The study profiled the T cell repertoires of 500 to 800 subjects by immunosequencing and related them to cytomegalovirus serostatus. Typing coverage varied by locus: roughly 629-640 donors for A, B, C, DRB1 and DQB1; approximately 520 for DQA1; about 590 for DPA1; 450 to 480 for DPB1. Of the approximately 400 genotyped donors, 70% to 90% were placed in the genetic ancestry cluster associated with self-reported Caucasian donors. The later analysis used no new phenotypic data to find candidate immune exposures, relying instead on TCR beta sequences and their occurrence across donors. In an earlier analysis of 500 to 650 of the donors, high-throughput TCR beta sequencing was used to judge whether each TCR beta V gene segment behaved as functional or pseudogenic. A separate validation cohort of roughly 120 different subjects was used in addition to the 666-subject first cohort. Approximately 310 gigabases of sequencing data and approximately 85 million unique TCR sequences were included in an early release covering about 700 HLA-typed donors. Donor age, sex, ethnicity and CMV serostatus were compiled alongside the repertoire data. Among around 400 genotyped donors of the cohort, an average of roughly 240,000 unique TCR beta nucleotide sequences were sequenced per donor, around 20% of them non-productive. To predict cytomegalovirus infection status, the study combined high-throughput TCR immunosequencing, statistical association of individual TCRs with disease status, and machine learning.

General study outcomes and caveats: In a later genetic analysis, fewer N-insertions in productive TCRs were reported among donors in an Asian-associated ancestry cluster than the approximately 710-donor mean. A later analysis found that most CMV-associated TCR beta chains appeared HLA-restricted, with HLA associations seemingly driven largely by CMV exposure. The study gave a list of around 170 TCR beta chains associated with cytomegalovirus. Correlated functional status among segregating V segments might be attributable to linkage disequilibrium, but an unknown experimental factor could not be ruled out. Because counts were too low, seventeen rarely observed V segments, including chromosome 9 orphons, were left out of the earlier analysis of 587 of the donors. In both the original and validation cohorts, the classifier was reported to diagnose cytomegalovirus status with high specificity and sensitivity. The presence/absence analyses assumed that sequencing depth was roughly uniform across donors, and that assumption may not be true. An earlier analysis of approximately 570 of the donors showed that most TCR beta V segments appeared in productive rearrangements either about 90% or about 30% of the time, which broadly matched IMGT annotations. A few of the identified cytomegalovirus-associated TCR beta chains were confirmed in vitro to be specific for cytomegalovirus antigens. In a later analysis, TCR association rates were found to vary across HLA loci, with the most associated TCRs seen for DRB1 alleles and the fewest for HLA-C alleles. A later analysis found that HLA-associated TCR beta chains were more clonally expanded and had lower generation probabilities than equally common non-associated chains. Strong co-occurrence of HLA alleles, especially DR and DQ, made assigning TCR associations to individual alleles difficult. The sequencing pipeline was judged likely to have produced a cluster of highly shared sequence variants as a technical artifact. Some IMGT-functional V segments, including TRBV6-2 and TRBV6-3, could not be told apart with the 87-base-pair reads, so those segments were excluded. Because some donors lacked HLA typing at each locus, the association tests relied only on the typed subset. V-gene and J-gene trimming of TCR beta chains was associated with a missense DCLRE1C variant in a later genetic analysis, and the association was replicated in an independent cohort. Most TCR sequences were seen in very few donors, while some public TCRs were found in many individuals. A further reported finding was that TCR beta sequences accurately predicted the HLA-A and HLA-B alleles for most subjects in the first cohort. In a later analysis, several top co-occurrence clusters were reported to appear linked to parvovirus B19, influenza, CMV and Epstein-Barr virus. In a later analysis, over 15,000 TCR beta sequences were associated with specific HLA alleles at a false discovery rate of 0.05. This cohort had only TCR beta chains sequenced, and the lack of alpha or paired-chain data limited which features could be detected. For the cohort, immune exposure information was limited to CMV serostatus. The authors suggested that the approach could potentially be generalized to other disease states and immunological phenotypes.

Trimming leaves V shorter by 6 bases and J shorter by 2 bases, with the junction holding 6 bases beyond the gene matches. The cysteine opens and the phenylalanine closes a CDR3 of 16 amino acids. Here the CDR3 DNA is all that survives: 48 bases in frame from base 1. CDR1 and CDR2 were assigned from the germline V gene (reference sequence) as MNHNY and SVGAGI. The cohort was made up of 666 healthy bone marrow donors. At the time of sampling, every cohort member was nominally healthy, though immune exposures that went unrecorded were likely present. The donor was CMV seronegative and belonged to the group of over 300 seronegative cohort members. Every donor gave a peripheral blood sample, and the peripheral blood mononuclear cells from that sample were used for TCR beta sequencing. The Qiagen DNeasy Blood Extraction Kit was used to extract genomic DNA from the blood cell samples. Library creation used the immunoSEQ multiplex PCR assay. For the multiplex PCR, a mixture combining 60 forward primers for TCR Vbeta segments and 13 reverse primers for TCR Jbeta segments was used. The CDR3 region of rearranged TCR beta genes was amplified from genomic DNA with a multiplex PCR assay. The Illumina HiSeq System was used to sequence the amplified TCR beta libraries as 87-base-pair reads. For the original study's pipeline: A later analysis tallied tens of millions of unique TCR beta chains across the 666 repertoires, and some 10 million of those chains were shared by two or more donors. To remove PCR and sequencing errors, raw reads were error-corrected and collapsed into unique sequences using a nearest-neighbor algorithm that merged closely related sequences. V, D and J gene segments were assigned by aligning CDR3 sequences to IMGT reference sequences. Each retained sequence needed at least a six-nucleotide match to both a V gene segment and a J gene segment. A rearrangement counted as productive if the CDR3 had no stop codons and remained in frame with V and J, and every other rearrangement counted as non-productive. CDR3 was defined by IMGT convention, running from the second conserved V-encoded cysteine to the conserved J-encoded phenylalanine. The earlier analysis of fewer than 700 of the donors excluded sequences that lacked an unambiguous match to a single V gene segment. In an earlier analysis of approximately 590 of the donors, a V segment was called functional when productive rearrangements were above 56.7%, and segregating when the standard deviation between donors exceeded 5%. A statistical classification framework was built for diagnosing cytomegalovirus status from the catalog of TCR beta chain sequences. A later analysis assigned V and J genes by comparing TCR nucleotide sequences with IMGT/GENE-DB human TR gene sequences. In a later analysis, CDR3 sequences and most-parsimonious VDJ recombination scenarios were assigned using the TCRdist pipeline. In a later analysis, each TCR beta chain was defined by its CDR3 amino acid sequence together with its V-gene family, and reads lacking a unique V-gene family were excluded. To address suspected cross-contamination and a sequencing artifact, a later analysis removed approximately 600 highly shared, low-generation-probability nucleotide sequences. For each public chain, a later analysis derived a clonal expansion index from normalized ranks of inferred template counts within each repertoire. In a later analysis, generation probabilities were computed using a VDJ recombination model fitted to out-of-frame rearrangements, and the results were checked against IGoR. In a later analysis, hypergeometric tests were used to score TCR-TCR, TCR-HLA and TCR-CMV co-occurrence, with a repertoire-size bias correction applied to TCR pairs. In a later analysis, false discovery rates were estimated by permuting HLA or CMV assignments 20 times. In a later analysis, co-occurring TCRs were grouped using DBSCAN, and TCRdist sequence similarity was added for clustering within HLA-allele-positive subsets. Co-occurrence clustering excluded repertoires with fewer than 30,000 or more than 120,000 public chains, plus five with anomalous nucleotide sharing. TCRdb mirrors the immuneACCESS table, restricted to in-frame sequences. Some clones are absent from its copies; in checked studies, under half trace to an unresolved V gene, and the reason for the others is unknown. V and J calls plus clone size are reproduced from that table; the DNA served to infer D and trimming. A total of about 130,000 clones appear in this sample, 87% of them only once. Roughly 5% of the sample is held by the ten biggest clonotypes.

With regard to this clone: The clone's antigen remains unknown. Base qualities are not provided; no much larger clone lies one nucleotide away.

The TCR originated in a young woman in good health and CMV-seronegative. Sequenced input: PBMCs. The chain employs TRBV6-6 and TRBJ2-7, with 14 bases aligning to TRBD2. The DNA sequence reads TGTGCCAGCAGGGGGACTAGCGGGGGACCTCCCTACGAGCAGTACTTC. This gives the protein CASRGTSGGPPYEQYF.